These 19 T cell receptor beta chains originate from one sample sequenced in a study of CXCR3-negative and CXCR3-positive naive CD8 T cells (dated by TCRdb to about 2019). Sequencing used a NextSeq 550. The Human TCR Profiling Kit (MiLaboratory) was used to prepare UMI-labeled 5' RACE TRB cDNA libraries. Following reprocessing of the reads by TCRdb, the data hold one row per CDR3 protein sequence and no DNA is available. The sample's records list over 80,000 distinct CDR3 sequences. Clones ranked in the top ten supply roughly 1.5% of the sample. Source material: naive CXCR3- CD8+ T cells from blood. This sample's cell subset or site label indicates: CD45RO-CCR7+CD27+CD95- naive CD8+ T cells lacking CXCR3 (TNR3-). The receptors derive from a human donor in good health. Some clones in this sample may be carry-over from other donors' samples.

The gene calls are TRBV20-1 and TRBJ2-2; there is no DNA to check the TCRdb D call of TRBD2. Per the germline V gene, CDR1 is DFQATT and CDR2 is SNEGSKA (reference sequence). The CDR3 is made up of 15 amino acids. The CDR3 sequence: CSAESGRANTGELFF.

This chain joins TRBV5-5 and TRBJ1-5; no DNA is available, so the TRBD1 call from TCRdb remains unchecked. The germline CDR1 and CDR2 sequences are SGHKS and YYEKEE (reference sequence). The CDR3 is made up of 14 amino acids. The CDR3 sequence: CASSPGHDNQPQHF.

The chain recombines TRBV4-1 with TRBJ2-7; TCRdb designates TRBD1, a call that cannot be tested without DNA. Germline V gene data show CDR1 as MGHRA and CDR2 as YSYEKL. The CDR3 has 15 amino acids. The CDR3 region is CASSQGPRESYEQYF.

According to its frequency, this clonotype is medium-sized. The chain is built from TRBV29-1 and TRBJ2-3. This CDR3 is 12 amino acids long. Germline loops: CDR1 SQVTM, CDR2 ANQGSEA. The CDR3: CSVEGLADTQYF.

The chain couples TRBV7-9 to TRBJ2-1. CDR3 length: 13 amino acids. In germline, CDR1 is SEHNR, CDR2 FQNEAQ (reference sequence). Here the CDR3 reads CASKPGLHNEQFF. The full variable domain, in which reference TRBV7-9 and TRBJ2-1 provide the parts outside the CDR3, is DTGVSQNPRHKITKRGQNVTFRCDPISEHNRLYWYRQTLGQGPEFLTYFQNEAQLEKSRLLSDRFSAERPKGSFSTLEIQRTEQGDSAMYLCASKPGLHNEQFFGPGTRLTVL.

This chain uses TRBV12-3 or TRBV12-4 with TRBJ2-1; the TCRdb call, TRBD1, lacks DNA for checking. The CDR3 extends over 13 amino acids. The CDR3 sequence: CASSPQGLGEQFF.

The gene calls are TRBV15 and TRBJ1-2. CDR1 is LNHNV, CDR2 YYDKDF, per germline (reference sequence). The CDR3 loop spans 17 amino acids. The CDR3 loop reads CATSRSGMDGPNYGYTF.

The chain has TRBV2 and TRBJ2-7; the D gene TCRdb calls, TRBD2, cannot be checked with no DNA. The CDR3 sequence is 18 residues long. CDR1 is SNHLY and CDR2 is FYNNEI in the germline V gene. The CDR3 loop is CASSPNAGVGSLSYEQYF. Full variable domain (rest looked up from reference TRBV2 and TRBJ2-7): EPEVTQTPSHQVTQMGQEVILRCVPISNHLYFYWYRQILGQKVEFLVSFYNNEISEKSEIFDDQFSVERPDGSNFTLKIRSTKLEDSAMYFCASSPNAGVGSLSYEQYFGPGTRLTVT.

The rearrangement uses TRBV28 and TRBJ2-1; TCRdb designates TRBD2, a call that cannot be tested without DNA. This CDR3 comprises 15 residues. In germline, CDR1 is MDHEN, CDR2 SYDVKM. Here the CDR3 reads CASSLSGGPGDEQFF.

The chain recombines TRBV7-9 with TRBJ1-1. CDR3 size: 14 residues. Germline V gives CDR1 SEHNR, CDR2 FQNEAQ (reference sequence). CDR3: CASSLGTVNTEAFF.

The genes are TRBV29-1 and TRBJ2-6; TCRdb picks TRBD1, but there is no DNA to check that call. In germline, CDR1 is SQVTM, CDR2 ANQGSEA. The CDR3 totals 17 residues. CDR3 amino acids: CSVEGKGQGTGANVLTF. The complete variable domain, with remaining parts taken from reference TRBV29-1 and TRBJ2-6, reads SAVISQKPSRDICQRGTSLTIQCQVDSQVTMMFWYRQQPGQSLTLIATANQGSEATYESGFVIDKFPISRPNLTFSTLTVSNMSPEDSSIYLCSVEGKGQGTGANVLTFGAGSRLTVL.

The chain has TRBV7-6 and TRBJ2-1; TCRdb proposes TRBD1, but this gene call is untestable without DNA. The CDR3 consists of 17 residues. CDR1 and CDR2 (germline): SGHVS, FNYEAQ. CDR3 sequence reads: CASSSSGQGSSYNEQFF.

This chain's CDR3 is CSVVPDRFPDTQYF. The gene calls are TRBV29-1 and TRBJ2-3; TCRdb's D gene call, TRBD1, goes unchecked for lack of DNA. This CDR3 contains 14 residues. Germline V gives CDR1 SQVTM, CDR2 ANQGSEA.

V is TRBV4-1 and J is TRBJ1-5; absent DNA, TCRdb's TRBD1 call cannot be checked. This CDR3 contains 15 residues. The germline gives CDR1 MGHRA, CDR2 YSYEKL. CDR3 in amino acids: CASSQEGPRDQPQHF.

The rearrangement links TRBV20-1 to TRBJ2-1. The CDR3 sequence is 16 residues long. Germline-derived CDR1 and CDR2 are DFQATT and SNEGSKA (reference sequence). CDR3: CSAERGGIYSYNEQLF.

The chain joins TRBV7-8 to TRBJ2-3; checking the TCRdb D call of TRBD1 is not possible without DNA. The CDR3 length is 17 residues. Germline CDR1 and CDR2: SGHVS and FQNEAQ. CDR3 region: CASSLRVASASTDTQYF.

The V gene is TRBV7-6, the J gene TRBJ1-6. The germline V gene has CDR1 SGHVS and CDR2 FNYEAQ. The CDR3 totals 15 residues. The CDR3 reads CASSLGLQGGSPLHF.

This chain connects TRBV12-3 or TRBV12-4 to TRBJ2-7; there is no DNA to check the TCRdb D call of TRBD1. The CDR3 spans 13 residues. CDR3: CASSWTGLNEQYF.

The chain combines TRBV28 with TRBJ2-5; TCRdb proposes TRBD2, but this gene call is untestable without DNA. The CDR3 runs 13 residues. The germline gives CDR1 MDHEN, CDR2 SYDVKM. The CDR3 here is CASRKRAGETQYF.